This T cell receptor beta chain was profiled in a study of blood T cell repertoires in COVID-19. This CDR3 spans 12 amino acids. The trim removed 5 bases at V and 6 bases at J, leaving 2 bases unmatched. CDR1 is MGHDK, CDR2 SYGVNS, per germline. TCRdb keeps only in-frame clones here, not all; method: immunoSEQ multiplex PCR. The sample has about 38,000 clones; around 84% are singletons. Seattle participants joined during active infection and were tracked over time. Sequencing was done on a sample of peripheral blood. The receptor was derived from a man between 60 and 70 years old with COVID-19, enrolled during active disease. The rearrangement joins TRBV25-1 to TRBJ1-2; 8 bases match TRBD1. In DNA, the CDR3 is TGTGCCAGCAGTCCAGGGGGCCATGGCTACACCTTC. Its translation is CASSPGGHGYTF.